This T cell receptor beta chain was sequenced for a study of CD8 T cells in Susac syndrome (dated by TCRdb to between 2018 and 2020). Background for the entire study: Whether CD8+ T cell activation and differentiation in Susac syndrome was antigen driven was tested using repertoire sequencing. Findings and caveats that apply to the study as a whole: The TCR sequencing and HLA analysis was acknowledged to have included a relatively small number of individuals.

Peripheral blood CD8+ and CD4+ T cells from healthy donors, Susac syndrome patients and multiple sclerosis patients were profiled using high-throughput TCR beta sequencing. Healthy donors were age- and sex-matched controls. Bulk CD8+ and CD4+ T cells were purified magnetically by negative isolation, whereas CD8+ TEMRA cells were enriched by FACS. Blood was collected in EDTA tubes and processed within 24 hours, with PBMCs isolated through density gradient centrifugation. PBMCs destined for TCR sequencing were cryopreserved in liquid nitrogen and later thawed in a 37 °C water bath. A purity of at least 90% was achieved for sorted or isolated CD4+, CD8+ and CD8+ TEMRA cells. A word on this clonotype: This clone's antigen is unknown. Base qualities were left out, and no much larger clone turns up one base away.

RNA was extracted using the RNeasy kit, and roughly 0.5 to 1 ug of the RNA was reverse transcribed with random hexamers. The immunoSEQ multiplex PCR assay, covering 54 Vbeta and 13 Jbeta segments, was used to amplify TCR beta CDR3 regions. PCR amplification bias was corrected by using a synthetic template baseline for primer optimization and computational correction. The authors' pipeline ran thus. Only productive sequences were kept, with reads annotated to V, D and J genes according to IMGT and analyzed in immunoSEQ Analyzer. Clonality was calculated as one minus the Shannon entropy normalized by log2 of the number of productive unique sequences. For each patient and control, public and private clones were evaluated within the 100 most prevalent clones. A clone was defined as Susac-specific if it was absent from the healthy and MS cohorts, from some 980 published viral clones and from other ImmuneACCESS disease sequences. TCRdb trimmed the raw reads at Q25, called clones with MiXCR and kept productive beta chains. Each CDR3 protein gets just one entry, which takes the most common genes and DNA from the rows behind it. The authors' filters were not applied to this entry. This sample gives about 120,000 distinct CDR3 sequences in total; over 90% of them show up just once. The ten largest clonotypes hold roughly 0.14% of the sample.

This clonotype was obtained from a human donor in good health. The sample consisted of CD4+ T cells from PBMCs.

The DNA is as follows: TGTGCCAGCAGTTACTACCGCGGGTCCGAGCAGTTCTTC. Its protein reads: CASSYYRGSEQFF. The chain couples TRBV6-5 to TRBJ2-1; TRBD2 is a weak D gene call, 5 bases matching. Based on the germline V gene, the CDR1 and CDR2 sequences are MNHEY and SVGAGI. From cysteine to phenylalanine, the CDR3 is 13 amino acids long. CDR3 DNA is the only sequence kept; it has 39 bases, read in frame from the first base. V is reduced by 1 base and J by 10 bases, leaving a spacing of 11 bases between them.